This T cell receptor beta chain was documented in a study of blood T cell repertoires in COVID-19. On the study more broadly: Spain, Italy and the United States supplied samples that represented acute and convalescent COVID-19. Sample material is recorded as cDNA or gDNA derived from T cells, B-cell-depleted T cells, or PBMCs.

Clones were read by immunoSEQ multiplex PCR, and TCRdb kept only the in-frame ones, dropping some. Of more than 85,000 clones listed, 65% to 85% are singletons. The CDR3 is made up of 15 amino acids. The junction had 3 bases not matched to a gene; V was cut back by 6 bases and J by 0 bases. CDR1 and CDR2 (germline): MDHEN, SYDVKM. The sample comprised peripheral blood. This clonotype was sampled from a woman aged 55-75 years with acute or convalescent COVID-19. This rearrangement joins TRBV28 to TRBJ1-5; 9 positions agree with TRBD1. The CDR3 loop is CASRRQGVSNQPQHF. CDR3 DNA: TGTGCCAGCAGACGACAGGGGGTTAGCAATCAGCCCCAGCATTTT.